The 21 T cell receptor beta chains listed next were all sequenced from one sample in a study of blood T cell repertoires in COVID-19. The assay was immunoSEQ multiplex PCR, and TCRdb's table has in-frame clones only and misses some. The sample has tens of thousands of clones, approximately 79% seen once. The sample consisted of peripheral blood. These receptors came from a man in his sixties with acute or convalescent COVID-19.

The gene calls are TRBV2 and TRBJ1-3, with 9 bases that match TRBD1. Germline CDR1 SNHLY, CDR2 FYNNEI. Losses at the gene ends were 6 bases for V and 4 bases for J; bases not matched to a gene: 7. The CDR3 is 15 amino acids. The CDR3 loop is CASRERQGVGNTIYF. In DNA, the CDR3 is TGTGCCAGCAGGGAAAGACAGGGGGTCGGAAACACCATATATTTT.

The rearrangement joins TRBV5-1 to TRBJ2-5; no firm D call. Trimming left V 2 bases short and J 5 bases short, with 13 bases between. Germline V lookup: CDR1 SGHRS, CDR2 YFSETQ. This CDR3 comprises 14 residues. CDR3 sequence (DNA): TGCGCCAGCAGCTTAGCTAGTAATCGGGAGACCCAGTACTTC. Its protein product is CASSLASNRETQYF.

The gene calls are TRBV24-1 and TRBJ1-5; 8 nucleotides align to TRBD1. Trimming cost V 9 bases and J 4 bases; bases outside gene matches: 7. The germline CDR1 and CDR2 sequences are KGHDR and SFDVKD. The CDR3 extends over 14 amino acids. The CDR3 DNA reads TGTGCCACCGGTCACAGGGGGGGAAATCAGCCCCAGCATTTT. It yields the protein CATGHRGGNQPQHF.

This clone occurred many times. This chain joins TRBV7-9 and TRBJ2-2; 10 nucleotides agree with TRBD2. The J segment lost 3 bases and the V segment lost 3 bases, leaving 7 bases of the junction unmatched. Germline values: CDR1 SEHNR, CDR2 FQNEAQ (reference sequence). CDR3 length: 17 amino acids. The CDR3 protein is CASSFGSSGSYTGELFF. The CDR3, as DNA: TGTGCCAGCAGCTTTGGCTCTAGCGGGAGCTACACCGGGGAGCTGTTTTTT.

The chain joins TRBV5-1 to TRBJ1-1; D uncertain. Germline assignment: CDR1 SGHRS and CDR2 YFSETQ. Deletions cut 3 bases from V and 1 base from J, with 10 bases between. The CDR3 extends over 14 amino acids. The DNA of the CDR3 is TGCGCCAGCAGCTCAACCGGGAGGAACACTGAAGCTTTCTTT. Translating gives CASSSTGRNTEAFF. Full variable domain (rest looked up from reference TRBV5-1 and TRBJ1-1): KAGVTQTPRYLIKTRGQQVTLSCSPISGHRSVSWYQQTPGQGLQFLFEYFSETQRNKGNFPGRFSGRQFSNSRSEMNVSTLELGDSALYLCASSSTGRNTEAFFGQGTRLTVV.

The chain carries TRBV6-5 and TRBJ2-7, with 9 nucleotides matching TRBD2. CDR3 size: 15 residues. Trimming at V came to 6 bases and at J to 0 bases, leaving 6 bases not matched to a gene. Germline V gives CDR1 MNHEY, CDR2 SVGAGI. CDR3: CASSLRGGPSYEQYF. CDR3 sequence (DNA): TGTGCCAGCAGCCTGCGGGGGGGCCCCTCCTACGAGCAGTACTTC.

The CDR3 reads CSVDGVFGQGTYNEQFF. CDR3 nucleotides: TGCAGCGTTGATGGGGTATTTGGACAGGGAACTTACAATGAGCAGTTCTTC. The J gene is TRBJ2-1, the V gene TRBV29-1; TRBD1 aligns across 8 bases. The CDR3 length is 17 residues. CDR1 SQVTM and CDR2 ANQGSEA come from the germline V gene. V was pared by 3 bases and J by 4 bases, with 14 bases of the junction left unmatched.

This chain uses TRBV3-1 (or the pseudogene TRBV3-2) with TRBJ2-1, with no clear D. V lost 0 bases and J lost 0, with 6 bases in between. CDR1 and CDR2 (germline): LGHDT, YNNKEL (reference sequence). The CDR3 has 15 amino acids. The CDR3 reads CASSQDTSSYNEQFF. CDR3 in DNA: TGTGCCAGCAGCCAAGACACCAGCTCCTACAATGAGCAGTTCTTC.

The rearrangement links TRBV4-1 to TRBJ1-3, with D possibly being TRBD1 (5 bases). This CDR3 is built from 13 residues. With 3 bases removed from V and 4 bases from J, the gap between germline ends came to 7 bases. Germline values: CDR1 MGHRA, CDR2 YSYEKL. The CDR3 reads CASSQGGGNTIYF. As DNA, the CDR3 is TGCGCCAGCAGCCAGGGGGGAGGAAACACCATATATTTT.

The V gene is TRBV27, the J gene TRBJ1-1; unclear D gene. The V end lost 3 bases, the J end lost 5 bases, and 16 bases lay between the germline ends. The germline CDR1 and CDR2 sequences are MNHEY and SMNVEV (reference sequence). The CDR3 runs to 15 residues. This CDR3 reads CASSFLSAGNTEAFF. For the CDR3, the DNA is TGTGCCAGCAGTTTCTTGTCGGCGGGGAATACTGAAGCTTTCTTT.

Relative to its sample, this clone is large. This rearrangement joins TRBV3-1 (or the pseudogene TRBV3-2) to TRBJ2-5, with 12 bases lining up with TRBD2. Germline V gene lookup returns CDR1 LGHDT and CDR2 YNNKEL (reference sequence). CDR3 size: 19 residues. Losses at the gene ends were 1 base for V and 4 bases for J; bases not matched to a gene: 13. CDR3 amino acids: CASSQVRRASGRGRETQYF. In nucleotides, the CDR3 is TGTGCCAGCAGCCAAGTCAGACGGGCTAGCGGGAGGGGTCGAGAGACCCAGTACTTC.

The CDR3 DNA reads as TGCAGCGTTGCCTATCATCTCGAGCAGTACTTC. Its protein is CSVAYHLEQYF. The V and J genes are TRBV29-1 and TRBJ2-7; D is unresolved. Germline V gene sequence: CDR1 SQVTM, CDR2 ANQGSEA. This CDR3 region has 11 residues. Trimming took off 4 bases at V and 6 bases at J, with 10 bases between the two ends.

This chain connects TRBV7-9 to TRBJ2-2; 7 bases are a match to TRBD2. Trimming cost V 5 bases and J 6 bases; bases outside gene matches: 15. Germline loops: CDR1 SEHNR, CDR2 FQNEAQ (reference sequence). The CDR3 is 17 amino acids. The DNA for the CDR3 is TGTGCCAGCAGCCCCCGTCCGGCGGGAGAAGGTTCCGGGGAGCTGTTTTTT. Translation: CASSPRPAGEGSGELFF.

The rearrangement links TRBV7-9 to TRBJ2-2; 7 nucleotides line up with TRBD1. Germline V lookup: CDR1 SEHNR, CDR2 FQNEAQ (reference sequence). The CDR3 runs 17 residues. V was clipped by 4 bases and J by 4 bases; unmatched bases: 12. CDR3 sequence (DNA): TGTGCCAGCAGCTATGGACAGGACCCCTACGTCACCGGGGAGCTGTTTTTT. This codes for CASSYGQDPYVTGELFF.

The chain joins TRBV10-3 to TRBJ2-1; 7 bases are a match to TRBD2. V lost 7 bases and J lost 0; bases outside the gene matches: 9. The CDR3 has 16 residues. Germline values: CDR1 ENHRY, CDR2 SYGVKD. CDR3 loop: CAITKQRGSSYNEQFF. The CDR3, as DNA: TGTGCCATCACCAAACAGCGGGGTAGCTCCTACAATGAGCAGTTCTTC.

The CDR3 nucleotides read TGTGCCATCAGTGAGCGAGGTATTTACGGTGAAAAACTGTTTTTT. Residues: CAISERGIYGEKLFF. The V call is TRBV10-3, the J call TRBJ1-4, with D uncertain. Trimming left V 2 bases short and J 7 bases short, with 14 bases between. This CDR3 contains 15 residues. The germline gives CDR1 ENHRY, CDR2 SYGVKD.

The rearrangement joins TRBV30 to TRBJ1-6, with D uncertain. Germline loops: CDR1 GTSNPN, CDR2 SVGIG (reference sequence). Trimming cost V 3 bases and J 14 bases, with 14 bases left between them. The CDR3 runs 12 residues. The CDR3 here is CAWSLLSGALHF. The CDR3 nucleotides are TGTGCCTGGAGCCTACTTTCCGGGGCCCTCCACTTT.

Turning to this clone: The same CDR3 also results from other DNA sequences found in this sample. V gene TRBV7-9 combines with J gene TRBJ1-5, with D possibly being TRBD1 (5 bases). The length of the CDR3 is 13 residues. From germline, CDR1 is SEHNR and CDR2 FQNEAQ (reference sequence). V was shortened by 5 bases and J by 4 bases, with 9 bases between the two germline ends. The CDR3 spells CASSRQGNQPQHF. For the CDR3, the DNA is TGTGCCAGCAGCCGTCAGGGAAATCAGCCCCAGCATTTT.

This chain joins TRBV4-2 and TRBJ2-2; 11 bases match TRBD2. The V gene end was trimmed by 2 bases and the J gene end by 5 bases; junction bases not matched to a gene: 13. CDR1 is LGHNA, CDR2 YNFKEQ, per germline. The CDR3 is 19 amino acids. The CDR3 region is CASSQKILAGDAGTGELFF. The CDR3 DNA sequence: TGTGCCAGCAGCCAAAAGATACTAGCGGGAGACGCTGGTACCGGGGAGCTGTTTTTT.

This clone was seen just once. The CDR3 bases are TGTGCCAGCAGCCGACAGGCCGGCGGAGATACGCAGTATTTT. Its protein product is CASSRQAGGDTQYF. The chain is built from TRBV7-3 and TRBJ2-3; D might be TRBD1 (6 bases). This CDR3 is built from 14 residues. The ends were cut back, 5 bases at V and 5 bases at J, with 14 bases in the middle. CDR1 is SGHTA and CDR2 is FQGTGA in the germline V gene. Full variable domain (rest looked up from reference TRBV7-3 and TRBJ2-3): GAGVSQTPSNKVTEKGKYVELRCDPISGHTALYWYRQSLGQGPEFLIYFQGTGAADDSGLPNDRFFAVRPEGSVSTLKIQRTERGDSAVYLCASSRQAGGDTQYFGPGTRLTVL.

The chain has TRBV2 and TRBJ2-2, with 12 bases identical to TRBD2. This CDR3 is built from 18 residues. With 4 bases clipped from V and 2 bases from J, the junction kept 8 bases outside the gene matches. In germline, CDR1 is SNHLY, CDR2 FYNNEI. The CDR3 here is CASSGAAGLAGNTGELFF. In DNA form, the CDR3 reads TGTGCCAGCAGTGGAGCGGCAGGACTAGCGGGAAACACCGGGGAGCTGTTTTTT.